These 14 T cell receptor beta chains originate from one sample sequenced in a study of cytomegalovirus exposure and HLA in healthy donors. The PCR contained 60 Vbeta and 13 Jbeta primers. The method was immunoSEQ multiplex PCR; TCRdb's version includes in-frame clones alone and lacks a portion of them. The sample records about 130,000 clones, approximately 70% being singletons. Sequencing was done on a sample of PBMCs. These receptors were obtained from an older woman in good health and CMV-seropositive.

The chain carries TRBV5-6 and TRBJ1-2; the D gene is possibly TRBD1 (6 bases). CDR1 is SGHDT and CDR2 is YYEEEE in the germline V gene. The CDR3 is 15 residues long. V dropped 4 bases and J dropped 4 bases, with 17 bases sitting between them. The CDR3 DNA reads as TGTGCCAGCAGCCTCGGGACATCCTTGTCCTATGGCTACACCTTC. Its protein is CASSLGTSLSYGYTF.

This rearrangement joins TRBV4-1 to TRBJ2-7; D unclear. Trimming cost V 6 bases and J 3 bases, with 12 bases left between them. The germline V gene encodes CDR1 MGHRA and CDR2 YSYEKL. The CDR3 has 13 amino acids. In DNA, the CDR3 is TGCGCCAGCAGTGGTCCCTTCTACTACGAGCAGTACTTC. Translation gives CASSGPFYYEQYF.

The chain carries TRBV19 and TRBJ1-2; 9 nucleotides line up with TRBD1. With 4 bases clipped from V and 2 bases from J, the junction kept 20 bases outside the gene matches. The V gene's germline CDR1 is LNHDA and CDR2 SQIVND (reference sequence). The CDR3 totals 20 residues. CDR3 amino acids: CASSTIVDRDREKGNYGYTF. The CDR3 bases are TGTGCCAGTAGTACCATTGTCGACCGGGACAGGGAAAAGGGAAACTATGGCTACACCTTC.

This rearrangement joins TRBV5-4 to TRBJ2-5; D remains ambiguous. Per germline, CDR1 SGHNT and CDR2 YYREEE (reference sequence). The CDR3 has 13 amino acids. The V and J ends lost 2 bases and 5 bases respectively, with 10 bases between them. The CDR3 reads CASSFIPRETQYF. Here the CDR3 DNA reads TGTGCCAGCAGCTTCATTCCCCGGGAGACCCAGTACTTC.

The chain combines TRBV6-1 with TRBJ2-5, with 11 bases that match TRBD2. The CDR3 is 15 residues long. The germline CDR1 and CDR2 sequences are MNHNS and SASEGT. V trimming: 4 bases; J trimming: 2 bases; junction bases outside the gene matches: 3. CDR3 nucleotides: TGTGCCAGCAGTGCCCTAGCGGGGGGTCAAGAGACCCAGTACTTC. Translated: CASSALAGGQETQYF.

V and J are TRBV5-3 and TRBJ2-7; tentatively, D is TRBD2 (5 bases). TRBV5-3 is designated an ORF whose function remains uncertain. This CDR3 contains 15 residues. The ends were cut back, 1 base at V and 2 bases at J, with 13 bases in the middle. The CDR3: CARSLPETNTYEQYF. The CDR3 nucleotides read TGTGCCAGAAGCTTGCCGGAGACTAATACCTACGAGCAGTACTTC.

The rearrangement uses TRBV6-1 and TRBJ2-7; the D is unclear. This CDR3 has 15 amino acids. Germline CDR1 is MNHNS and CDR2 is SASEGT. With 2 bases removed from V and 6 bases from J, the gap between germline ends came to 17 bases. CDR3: CASSEMVRAVLEQYF. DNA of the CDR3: TGTGCCAGCAGTGAAATGGTTCGAGCTGTCCTCGAGCAGTACTTC.

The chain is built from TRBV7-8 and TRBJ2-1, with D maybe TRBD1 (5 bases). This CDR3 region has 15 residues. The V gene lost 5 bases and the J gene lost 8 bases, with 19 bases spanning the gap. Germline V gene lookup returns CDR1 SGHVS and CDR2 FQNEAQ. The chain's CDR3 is CASSIRETQGYEQFF. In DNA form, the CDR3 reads TGTGCCAGCAGCATAAGGGAAACTCAGGGTTATGAGCAGTTCTTC.

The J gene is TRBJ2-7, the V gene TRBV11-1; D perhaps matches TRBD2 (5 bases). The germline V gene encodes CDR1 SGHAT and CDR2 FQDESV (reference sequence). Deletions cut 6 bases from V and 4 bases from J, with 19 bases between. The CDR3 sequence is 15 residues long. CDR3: CASSFRGTSAYEQYF. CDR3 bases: TGTGCCAGCAGTTTTCGGGGTACCTCTGCTTACGAGCAGTACTTC.

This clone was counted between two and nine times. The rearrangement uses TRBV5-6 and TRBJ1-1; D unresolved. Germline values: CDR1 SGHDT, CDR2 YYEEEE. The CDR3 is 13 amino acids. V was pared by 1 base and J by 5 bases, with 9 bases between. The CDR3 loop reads CASSLFSSTEAFF. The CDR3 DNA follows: TGTGCCAGCAGCTTGTTTAGTTCAACTGAAGCTTTCTTT. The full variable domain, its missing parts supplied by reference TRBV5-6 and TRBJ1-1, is DAGVTQSPTHLIKTRGQQVTLRCSPKSGHDTVSWYQQALGQGPQFIFQYYEEEERQRGNFPDRFSGHQFPNYSSELNVNALLLGDSALYLCASSLFSSTEAFFGQGTRLTVV.

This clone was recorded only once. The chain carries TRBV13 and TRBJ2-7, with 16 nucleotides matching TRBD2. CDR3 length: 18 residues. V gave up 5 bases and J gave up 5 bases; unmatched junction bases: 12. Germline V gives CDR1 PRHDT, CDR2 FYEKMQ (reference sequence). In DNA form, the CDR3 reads TGTGCCAGCAGCGCACGGCCGGGACTAGCGGGGGGGCGCCACGAGCAGTACTTC. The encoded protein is CASSARPGLAGGRHEQYF.

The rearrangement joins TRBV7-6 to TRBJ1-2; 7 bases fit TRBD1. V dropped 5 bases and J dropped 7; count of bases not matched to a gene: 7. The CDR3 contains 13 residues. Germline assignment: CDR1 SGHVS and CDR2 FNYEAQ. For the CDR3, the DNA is TGTGCCAGCAGCCCAGGGGGACGTAGTGGCTACACCTTC. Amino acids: CASSPGGRSGYTF.

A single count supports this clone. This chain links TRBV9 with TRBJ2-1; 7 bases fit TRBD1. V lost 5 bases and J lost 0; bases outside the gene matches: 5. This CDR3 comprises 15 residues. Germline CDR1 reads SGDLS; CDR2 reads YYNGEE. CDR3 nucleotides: TGTGCCAGCAGACGTGGGGACAGCTCCTACAATGAGCAGTTCTTC. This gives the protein CASRRGDSSYNEQFF.

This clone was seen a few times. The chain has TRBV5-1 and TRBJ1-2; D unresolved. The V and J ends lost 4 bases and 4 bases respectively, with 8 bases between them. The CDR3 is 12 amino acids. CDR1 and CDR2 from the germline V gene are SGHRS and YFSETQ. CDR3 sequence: CASSKETYGYTF. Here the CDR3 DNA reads TGCGCCAGCAGCAAGGAGACCTATGGCTACACCTTC.